Each of the 17 T cell receptor beta chains below was sequenced from the same sample in a study of blood T cells in healthy people across ages. PCR was performed a second time for roughly 7 to 11 cycles using a sample-barcoded 5' primer and a J-beta primer mix. TCRdb reanalysed the 5' RACE reads using MiXCR and keeps one entry per CDR3 protein. The sample carries around 780,000 distinct CDR3 sequences, about 26% recorded once. The sample also formed part of further work on T cells of mothers and their children.

Material for sequencing was blood. All receptors derive from a boy between 10 and 17 years old in good health.

The chain recombines TRBV15 with TRBJ1-1; 10 positions match TRBD1. V gave up 1 base and J gave up 2 bases; unmatched junction bases: 1. The CDR3 covers 15 residues. Per the germline V gene, CDR1 is LNHNV and CDR2 is YYDKDF (reference sequence). This CDR3 reads CATSRGDRGNTEAFF. The CDR3 DNA reads TGTGCCACCAGCAGAGGGGACAGGGGAAACACTGAAGCTTTCTTT.

The J gene is TRBJ2-3, the V gene TRBV27; TRBD1 matches at 7 bases. The CDR3 spans 14 residues. V dropped 6 bases and J dropped 5; count of bases not matched to a gene: 8. CDR1 MNHEY and CDR2 SMNVEV come from the germline V gene (reference sequence). The CDR3 nucleotides are TGTGCCAGCAGCCCCCTGGACAGGCAAGATACGCAGTATTTT. Its protein product is CASSPLDRQDTQYF.

V and J are TRBV29-1 and TRBJ1-2; D perhaps matches TRBD1 (5 bases). Trimming cost V 5 bases and J 8 bases, with 21 bases left between them. Germline V gene sequence: CDR1 SQVTM, CDR2 ANQGSEA. This CDR3 is 14 amino acids long. CDR3 DNA: TGCAGCGTTTTGACGGCAGGGAAATTTGAGGGCTACACCTTC. The encoded protein is CSVLTAGKFEGYTF.

Only a few counts were recorded for this clonotype. The rearrangement links TRBV12-3 or TRBV12-4 to TRBJ1-4; D may be TRBD1 (6 bases). Deletions cut 6 bases from V and 2 bases from J, with 13 bases between. The CDR3 totals 15 residues. The CDR3 here is CASRLTGPTNEKLFF. CDR3 nucleotide sequence: TGTGCCAGCAGGTTGACAGGCCCTACTAATGAAAAACTGTTTTTT.

The rearrangement links TRBV12-3 or TRBV12-4 to TRBJ1-1; D possibly corresponds to TRBD1 (6 bases). V lost 6 bases, J lost 4 bases, and 18 bases lay in between. There are 15 residues in the CDR3. The CDR3 is CASRVNRETGTEAFF. The CDR3, as DNA: TGTGCCAGCAGGGTAAACAGGGAAACTGGCACTGAAGCTTTCTTT.

This clonotype showed up just a few times. V usage is TRBV29-1 and J usage is TRBJ1-4; no clear D. The length of the CDR3 is 12 residues. Germline V gene sequence: CDR1 SQVTM, CDR2 ANQGSEA. V lost 7 bases and J lost 8, with 14 bases in between. In DNA form, the CDR3 reads TGCAGCGGCGGGGTGGCCGGCGAAAAACTGTTTTTT. It is translated as CSGGVAGEKLFF. The variable domain in full, with the rest retrieved from reference TRBV29-1 and TRBJ1-4, is SAVISQKPSRDICQRGTSLTIQCQVDSQVTMMFWYRQQPGQSLTLIATANQGSEATYESGFVIDKFPISRPNLTFSTLTVSNMSPEDSSIYLCSGGVAGEKLFFGSGTQLSVL.

Only a few counts were recorded for this clonotype. Germline is not matched at one junction end, which may reflect a read error. The V and J genes are TRBV15 and TRBJ2-7, with 7 bases identical to TRBD1. Germline assignment: CDR1 LNHNV and CDR2 YYDKDF (reference sequence). The CDR3 loop spans 14 amino acids. The CDR3 protein is CATGRTDRLSEQYF. The DNA for the CDR3 is TGTGCCACCGGCAGGACGGACAGGCTTTCCGAGCAGTACTTC.

The chain couples TRBV12-3 or TRBV12-4 to TRBJ2-5; maybe TRBD2 (5 bases). The CDR3 length is 12 residues. The V end was cut by 7 bases, the J end by 7 bases, with 13 bases between. CDR3 amino acids: CASTYPAGTQYF. DNA for the CDR3: TGTGCCAGCACCTACCCGGCGGGGACCCAGTACTTC.

This chain joins TRBV24-1 and TRBJ1-4; D gene uncertain. Trimming left V 4 bases short and J 3 bases short, with 5 bases between. There are 13 residues in the CDR3. Per germline, CDR1 KGHDR and CDR2 SFDVKD. CDR3 sequence reads: CATSEGSNEKLFF. Written as DNA, the CDR3 is TGTGCCACCAGTGAGGGGTCTAATGAAAAACTGTTTTTT.

This clonotype was counted ten times or more. This chain connects TRBV28 to TRBJ2-1; TRBD2 matches at 10 bases. This CDR3 comprises 14 residues. Germline trimming cut 8 bases from V and 4 bases from J; bases unmatched to any gene: 5. Germline CDR1 reads MDHEN; CDR2 reads SYDVKM. CDR3 bases: TGTGCCAGCGTTAGCGGGGGGACTTACAATGAGCAGTTCTTC. This codes for CASVSGGTYNEQFF.

This clonotype has just a few counts. A read error may account for a junction end that differs from germline. J is TRBJ1-2 and V is TRBV7-9; possible D gene TRBD1, 5 bases. CDR3 length equals 17 residues. Germline values: CDR1 SEHNR, CDR2 FQNEAQ (reference sequence). CDR3 sequence reads: CASSLAPLAVKGDGYTF. Written as DNA, the CDR3 is TGTGCCAGCAGCCTAGCGCCCCTGGCTGTAAAAGGGGATGGCTACACCTTC.

This clonotype showed up just a few times. This rearrangement joins TRBV3-1 to TRBJ2-5; 10 bases agree with TRBD2. This CDR3 has 15 residues. From germline, CDR1 is LGHDT and CDR2 YNNKEL (reference sequence). The junction had 5 bases not matched to a gene; V was cut back by 3 bases and J by 4 bases. The CDR3 DNA sequence: TGTGCCAGCAGCCACCTAGCGGGGGCCCCAGAGACCCAGTACTTC. Residues: CASSHLAGAPETQYF.

The V call is TRBV12-3 or TRBV12-4, the J call TRBJ1-5; D is perhaps TRBD1 (6 bases). This CDR3 spans 15 amino acids. Trimming stripped 6 bases from V and 1 base from J, with 13 bases between. CDR3 nucleotides: TGTGCCAGCAGCATAAATACAGGGAGCAATCAGCCCCAGCATTTT. It translates to CASSINTGSNQPQHF.

At least ten counts were recorded for this clonotype. The genes are TRBV6-5 and TRBJ2-7, with a weak D call TRBD1 (6 bases). Trimming took 7 bases from V and 6 from J, leaving 22 bases between them. This CDR3 comprises 15 residues. CDR1 MNHEY and CDR2 SVGAGI come from the germline V gene. CDR3 in DNA: TGTGCCAGCATTCCCCCTAATGGGGGCCGGAGCGAGCAGTACTTC. This translates into CASIPPNGGRSEQYF.

The rearrangement joins TRBV12-3 or TRBV12-4 to TRBJ2-1, with a weak D call TRBD2 (7 bases). The CDR3 loop spans 16 amino acids. Trimming took 2 bases from V and 1 from J, leaving 12 bases between them. In DNA form, the CDR3 reads TGTGCCAGCAGTTTACGGGGGGCACTATCCTACAATGAGCAGTTCTTC. It specifies CASSLRGALSYNEQFF.

The chain employs TRBV6-1 and TRBJ2-1; 7 nucleotides agree with TRBD1. J gave up 2 bases and V 7 bases, and 11 bases lay outside the gene matches. Germline assignment: CDR1 MNHNS and CDR2 SASEGT. The length of the CDR3 is 16 residues. CDR3 in DNA: TGTGCCAGCACCTCACTTACAGGGGCTCCCTACAATGAGCAGTTCTTC. It encodes CASTSLTGAPYNEQFF.

The CDR3 protein is CSALDSGGANEQFF. CDR3 nucleotides: TGCAGCGCTCTAGATAGCGGGGGGGCTAATGAGCAGTTCTTC. The V gene is TRBV29-1, the J gene TRBJ2-5, with TRBD2 identical over 11 bases. TRBJ2-1 explains the end of the DNA better; the J call may be wrong. CDR1 is SQVTM and CDR2 is ANQGSEA in the germline V gene. The CDR3 is 14 residues long.